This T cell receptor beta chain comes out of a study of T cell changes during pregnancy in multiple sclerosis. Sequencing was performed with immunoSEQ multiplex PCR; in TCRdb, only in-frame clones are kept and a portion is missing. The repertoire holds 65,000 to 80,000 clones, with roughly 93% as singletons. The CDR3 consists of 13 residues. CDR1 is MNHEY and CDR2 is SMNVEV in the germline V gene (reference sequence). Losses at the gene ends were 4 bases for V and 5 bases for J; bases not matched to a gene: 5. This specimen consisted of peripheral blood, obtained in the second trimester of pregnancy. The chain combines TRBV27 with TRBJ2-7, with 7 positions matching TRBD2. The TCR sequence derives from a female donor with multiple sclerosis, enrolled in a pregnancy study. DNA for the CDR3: TGTGCCAGCAGTTGGGAGGGCGGGAACGAGCAGTACTTC. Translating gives CASSWEGGNEQYF.